A selection of T cell receptor beta chains follows, all from one sample in a study of spatial heterogeneity in lung cancer. TCRdb re-analysed the 5' RACE reads in MiXCR, keeping a single row per CDR3 protein. The sample contains approximately 50,000 distinct CDR3 sequences, 6% to 8.5% of which appear only once. The sequencing here drew on PBMCs, taken at follow-up. The receptors here all came from a female donor with early-stage non-small cell lung cancer. Both conserved end residues are part of each CDR3. The D gene is left open where the match is weak. The size field is filled for only some rows; it gives once, few, many or a size class.

>TRBV7-2|TRBJ2-7|NA|few
CASSPAGGSYEQYF
TGTGCCAGCAGCCCGGCCGGGGGCTCCTACGAGCAGTACTTC
>TRBV7-9|TRBJ2-2|TRBD1|many
CASSRTGFETGELFF
TGTGCCAGCAGCCGGACAGGGTTTGAGACCGGGGAGCTGTTTTTT
>TRBV10-2|TRBJ1-1|NA|NA
CASSELGSWNTEAFF
TGCGCCAGCAGTGAGTTGGGCTCTTGGAACACTGAAGCTTTCTTT
>TRBV9|TRBJ2-7|NA|NA
CASSAGTPAYEQYF
TGTGCCAGCTCCGCCGGGACACCTGCCTACGAGCAGTACTTC
>TRBV5-1|TRBJ2-2|NA|many
CASQGQRPTGELFF
TGCGCCAGCCAAGGACAGCGCCCTACCGGGGAGCTGTTTTTT
>TRBV20-1|TRBJ1-4|NA|NA
CSARGKQASRNEKLFF
TGCAGTGCTAGAGGGAAACAGGCCTCCCGTAATGAAAAACTGTTTTTT
>TRBV6-5|TRBJ2-1|TRBD2|few
CASSYSGLVGEQFF
TGTGCCAGCAGTTACTCCGGACTAGTCGGTGAGCAGTTCTTC
>TRBV20-1|TRBJ1-5|NA|NA
CSAGRDTSVQPQHF
TGCAGTGCTGGGCGGGACACCTCAGTTCAGCCCCAGCATTTT
>TRBV7-9|TRBJ1-1|NA|many
CASSLGTNEAFF
TGTGCCAGCAGCTTAGGAACAAATGAAGCTTTCTTT
>TRBV5-1|TRBJ1-1|NA|many
CASSLAAGDGTEAFF
TGCGCCAGCAGCTTGGCCGCCGGTGACGGCACTGAAGCTTTCTTT
>TRBV28|TRBJ1-1|NA|few
CASSPHSGGNTEAFF
TGTGCCAGCAGTCCCCACTCGGGGGGGAACACTGAAGCTTTCTTT
>TRBV5-1|TRBJ2-5|TRBD1|many
CASSDGTGQETQYF
TGCGCCAGCAGCGACGGGACAGGGCAAGAGACCCAGTACTTC
>TRBV6-5|TRBJ2-6|NA|NA
CASSYAESGANVLTF
TGTGCCAGCAGTTACGCGGAAAGTGGGGCCAACGTCCTGACTTTC
>TRBV20-1|TRBJ1-3|NA|NA
CSAPSWGGASGNTIYF
TGCAGTGCACCCTCATGGGGAGGCGCCTCTGGAAACACCATATATTTT
>TRBV7-3|TRBJ1-5|NA|NA
CASSLARDQPQHF
TGTGCCAGCAGCTTAGCAAGAGATCAGCCCCAGCATTTT
>TRBV6-1|TRBJ2-3|TRBD2|many
CASSTVRGGYTDTQYF
TGTGCCAGCAGTACTGTCCGCGGGGGGTACACAGATACGCAGTATTTT
>TRBV5-1|TRBJ2-7|NA|many
CASSLDGGPYEQYF
TGCGCCAGCAGCTTGGATGGGGGGCCTTACGAGCAGTACTTC
>TRBV20-1|TRBJ2-7|NA|NA
CSASTRTYEQYF
TGCAGTGCTAGTACCAGAACCTACGAGCAGTACTTC
>TRBV20-1|TRBJ2-7|TRBD1|few
CSAGQGASSYEQYF
TGCAGTGCGGGACAGGGGGCTTCCTCCTACGAGCAGTACTTC
>TRBV6-2/TRBV6-3|TRBJ1-1|NA|many
CASSYGRGYTEAFF
TGTGCCAGCAGTTACGGGAGAGGCTACACTGAAGCTTTCTTT
>TRBV30|TRBJ2-3|NA|NA
CAWKGATDTQYF
TGTGCCTGGAAGGGCGCCACAGATACGCAGTATTTT
>TRBV2|TRBJ1-2|NA|NA
CASSEGGGSNYGYTF
TGTGCCAGCAGTGAGGGGGGCGGATCTAACTATGGCTACACCTTC